A single sample gave rise to the 26 T cell receptor beta chains below, sequenced in a study of long-term antiretroviral therapy in people with HIV. The assay, immunoSEQ v3.0, was run at survey level. Some clones are missing from TCRdb's copy, which holds only in-frame ones; the method was immunoSEQ multiplex PCR. Among tens of thousands of clones listed, approximately 84% were seen once. This sample comprised unsorted PBMCs, obtained 0.5 years after starting antiretroviral therapy. The source of these receptors is a man between 18 and 35 years old with HIV.

The rearrangement joins TRBV11-2 to TRBJ2-2; D is ambiguous. V was shortened by 8 bases and J by 1 base, with 8 bases between the two germline ends. Germline lookup yields CDR1 SGHAT and CDR2 FQNNGV. The CDR3 runs to 13 residues. The chain's CDR3 is CASCPGNTGELFF. The CDR3 DNA is TGTGCCAGCTGCCCGGGGAACACCGGGGAGCTGTTTTTT.

The CDR3: CASRESYEQYF. The CDR3 nucleotides are TGTGCCAGCCGGGAGTCCTACGAGCAGTACTTC. The chain uses TRBV28 and TRBJ2-7; D is possibly TRBD2 (6 bases). Germline V gene sequence: CDR1 MDHEN, CDR2 SYDVKM. Trimming removed 8 bases from V and 1 base from J, with 6 bases in between. This CDR3 is 11 amino acids long.

This clone was found a few times. The rearrangement joins TRBV28 to TRBJ2-7; 8 bases are a match to TRBD1. Germline V lookup: CDR1 MDHEN, CDR2 SYDVKM. J was trimmed by 4 bases and V by 6 bases; bases with no gene match: 8. The CDR3 spans 14 residues. Here the CDR3 DNA reads TGTGCCAGCAGCGGACAGGGTACGGCTTACGAGCAGTACTTC. It translates to CASSGQGTAYEQYF.

The chain recombines TRBV4-3 with TRBJ1-1; D gene ambiguous. The CDR3 loop spans 15 amino acids. Germline assignment: CDR1 LGHNA and CDR2 YSLEER. Trimming pared 0 bases from V and 3 bases from J, leaving 11 bases between. Here the CDR3 DNA reads TGCGCCAGCAGCCAAGAGGGTTGGGGATACACTGAAGCTTTCTTT. This translates into CASSQEGWGYTEAFF.

V gene TRBV5-1 combines with J gene TRBJ1-5, with D unclear. The CDR3 spans 19 residues. The germline V gene encodes CDR1 SGHRS and CDR2 YFSETQ. The V end lost 3 bases, the J end lost 0 bases, and 22 bases lay between the germline ends. The CDR3 reads CASSWAPAIPLYSNQPQHF. The CDR3 nucleotides are TGCGCCAGCAGCTGGGCGCCGGCCATACCCCTCTATAGCAATCAGCCCCAGCATTTT.

The chain recombines TRBV11-1 with TRBJ2-2; tentatively, D is TRBD1 (5 bases). The CDR3 has 15 residues. CDR1 SGHAT and CDR2 FQDESV come from the germline V gene (reference sequence). Trimming cost V 5 bases and J 0 bases, with 10 bases left between them. The CDR3 bases are TGTGCCAGCAGCCGAGACAGTCCGAACACCGGGGAGCTGTTTTTT. Its protein is CASSRDSPNTGELFF.

The V and J genes are TRBV14 and TRBJ2-7, with D possibly TRBD2 on 6 matching bases. Germline V gives CDR1 SGHDN, CDR2 FVKESK. V was pared by 3 bases and J by 11 bases, with 11 bases between. This CDR3 has 11 residues. The CDR3 is CASSQGLRKYF. DNA for the CDR3: TGTGCCAGCAGCCAGGGACTCAGGAAGTACTTC. Complete variable domain (other parts from reference TRBV14 and TRBJ2-7): EAGVTQFPSHSVIEKGQTVTLRCDPISGHDNLYWYRRVMGKEIKFLLHFVKESKQDESGMPNNRFLAERTGGTYSTLKVQPAELEDSGVYFCASSQGLRKYFGPGTRLTVT.

This clone was seen a few times. The V and J genes are TRBV4-1 and TRBJ1-5, with no clear D. The germline gives CDR1 MGHRA, CDR2 YSYEKL. CDR3 length: 14 residues. Trimming shortened V by 0 bases and J by 5 bases, and 8 bases separated the two germline ends. CDR3 residues: CASSQERPDQPQHF. The DNA for the CDR3 is TGCGCCAGCAGCCAAGAGCGGCCAGATCAGCCCCAGCATTTT.

V gene TRBV2 combines with J gene TRBJ1-3, with TRBD1 as a possible D gene (5 bases). V lost 8 bases and J 9 bases, leaving 20 bases between the germline ends. The CDR3 runs to 14 residues. Per the germline V gene, CDR1 is SNHLY and CDR2 is FYNNEI. The CDR3 loop reads CASLGDRMVGTIYF. CDR3 nucleotides: TGTGCCAGCCTCGGGGACCGTATGGTAGGCACCATATATTTT.

The chain has TRBV2 and TRBJ1-2, with D maybe TRBD1 (6 bases). The CDR3 contains 13 residues. With 4 bases removed from V and 6 bases from J, the gap between germline ends came to 12 bases. The germline V gene encodes CDR1 SNHLY and CDR2 FYNNEI. CDR3 nucleotide sequence: TGTGCCAGCAGTGTCCGACAGGCCGATGGCTACACCTTC. It encodes CASSVRQADGYTF. Full variable domain (remainder filled in from reference TRBV2 and TRBJ1-2): EPEVTQTPSHQVTQMGQEVILRCVPISNHLYFYWYRQILGQKVEFLVSFYNNEISEKSEIFDDQFSVERPDGSNFTLKIRSTKLEDSAMYFCASSVRQADGYTFGSGTRLTVV.

The rearrangement uses TRBV13 and TRBJ1-4, with D maybe TRBD1 (6 bases). The CDR3 has 15 residues. The V gene lost 5 bases and the J gene lost 6 bases, with 16 bases spanning the gap. CDR1 and CDR2 from the germline V gene are PRHDT and FYEKMQ (reference sequence). CDR3 protein: CASSTRGQPDEKLFF. CDR3 nucleotides: TGTGCCAGCAGCACCCGAGGACAGCCGGATGAAAAACTGTTTTTT.

The chain couples TRBV27 to TRBJ1-5, with unresolved D. Germline loops: CDR1 MNHEY, CDR2 SMNVEV (reference sequence). This CDR3 is built from 14 residues. V was clipped by 3 bases and J by 4 bases, with 10 bases between them. CDR3 in amino acids: CASSFRARNQPQHF. Here the CDR3 DNA reads TGTGCCAGCAGTTTCCGGGCGAGAAATCAGCCCCAGCATTTT.

The chain links TRBV4-3 to TRBJ2-4; 7 bases map to TRBD2. The J segment lost 7 bases and the V segment lost 1 base, leaving 7 bases of the junction unmatched. The CDR3 is 15 residues long. Germline CDR1 is LGHNA and CDR2 is YSLEER. CDR3 region: CASSQGEGSGNIQYF. The CDR3 nucleotides read TGCGCCAGCAGCCAAGGGGAGGGGTCTGGGAACATTCAGTACTTC.

V gene TRBV9 combines with J gene TRBJ1-3, with 7 bases fitting TRBD1. The CDR3 is 15 residues long. Per germline, CDR1 SGDLS and CDR2 YYNGEE. V shed 7 bases and J 1 base; nucleotides not matched to a gene: 8. For the CDR3, the DNA is TGTGCCAGCCGAGAGGGGGCCCATTCTGGAAACACCATATATTTT. This gives the protein CASREGAHSGNTIYF.

The table lists this clone with a count of one. The chain joins TRBV28 to TRBJ1-4; 10 nucleotides line up with TRBD1. After removal of 4 bases from V and 8 bases from J, the junction contained 10 bases not matched to a gene. From germline, CDR1 is MDHEN and CDR2 SYDVKM. This CDR3 contains 16 residues. The CDR3 region has the DNA TGTGCCAGCAGTTCCCAAAAGGGACAGGGGAACGAAAAACTGTTTTTT. This encodes CASSSQKGQGNEKLFF.

The chain employs TRBV6-1 and TRBJ1-1; D is possibly TRBD1 (6 bases). Between the trimmed V and J ends, which lost 1 base and 0 bases, there was a span of 12 bases. CDR3 length equals 16 residues. From germline, CDR1 is MNHNS and CDR2 SASEGT. The CDR3 sequence: CASSEGVWGLNTEAFF. CDR3 nucleotides: TGTGCCAGCAGTGAAGGAGTTTGGGGGCTGAACACTGAAGCTTTCTTT.

The chain carries TRBV2 and TRBJ2-7; D gene ambiguous. CDR3 length: 13 residues. Germline CDR1 SNHLY, CDR2 FYNNEI. With 7 bases removed from V and 0 bases from J, the gap between germline ends came to 10 bases. In DNA, the CDR3 is TGTGCCAGCATCGGGCCAAGCTCCTACGAGCAGTACTTC. Translation gives CASIGPSSYEQYF.

J is TRBJ1-5 and V is TRBV18, with D perhaps TRBD1 (5 bases). This CDR3 is built from 16 residues. CDR1 is KGHSH and CDR2 is LQKENI in the germline V gene. V lost 2 bases, J lost 2 bases, and 13 bases lay in between. The CDR3 region is CASSPYEGRGNQPQHF. The CDR3 DNA reads as TGTGCCAGCTCACCATACGAGGGGCGAGGCAATCAGCCCCAGCATTTT.

The table lists this clone with a few counts. The chain recombines TRBV2 with TRBJ2-2; tentatively, D is TRBD1 (5 bases). CDR3 length: 17 amino acids. Germline-derived CDR1 and CDR2 are SNHLY and FYNNEI. V gave up 5 bases and J gave up 2 bases, with 18 bases separating them. This CDR3 reads CASSFTTTVLNTGELFF. As DNA, the CDR3 is TGTGCCAGCAGTTTCACCACGACAGTCCTCAACACCGGGGAGCTGTTTTTT.

The CDR3 DNA is TGCGCCAGCAGCCAAGATAACGCCCAGAACACTGAAGCTTTCTTT. The encoded protein is CASSQDNAQNTEAFF. The chain has TRBV4-3 and TRBJ1-1; D is unresolved. V lost 0 bases, J lost 1 base, and 9 bases lay in between. The CDR3 consists of 15 residues. Germline V gives CDR1 LGHNA, CDR2 YSLEER.

This chain links TRBV5-1 with TRBJ2-1, with D possibly TRBD1 on 7 matching bases. Germline CDR1 SGHRS, CDR2 YFSETQ. Trimming took 0 bases from V and 7 from J, leaving 17 bases between them. CDR3 length: 16 residues. CDR3 in DNA: TGCGCCAGCAGCTTGGGCGGCGCGGGACAGATGAATGAGCAGTTCTTC. Residues: CASSLGGAGQMNEQFF.

The genes are TRBV30 and TRBJ1-5; perhaps TRBD1 as D (5 bases). This CDR3 contains 17 residues. The germline V gene encodes CDR1 GTSNPN and CDR2 SVGIG (reference sequence). V lost 2 bases, J lost 7 bases, and 24 bases lay in between. CDR3 coding DNA: TGTGCCTGGAGTTCGGTAGGGGCATCCCAAAGTGGGCAGCCCCAGCATTTT. This encodes CAWSSVGASQSGQPQHF. Together with reference TRBV30 and TRBJ1-5, the CDR3 gives the full variable domain: SQTIHQWPATLVQPVGSPLSLECTVEGTSNPNLYWYRQAAGRGLQLLFYSVGIGQISSEVPQNLSASRPQDRQFILSSKKLLLSDSGFYLCAWSSVGASQSGQPQHFGDGTRLSIL.

V is TRBV18 and J is TRBJ1-2; 12 bases match TRBD1. Trimming at V came to 5 bases and at J to 7 bases, leaving 8 bases not matched to a gene. The CDR3 contains 15 residues. Per germline, CDR1 KGHSH and CDR2 LQKENI. The DNA of the CDR3 is TGTGCCAGCTCATACGGGACAGGGGGCCAACCTGGCTACACCTTC. Its protein is CASSYGTGGQPGYTF.

This clone has just a few counts. The chain joins TRBV2 to TRBJ1-5, with D hard to call. V lost 8 bases and J 1 base, leaving 18 bases between the germline ends. In germline, CDR1 is SNHLY, CDR2 FYNNEI. The CDR3 runs 16 residues. The DNA of the CDR3 is TGTGCCAGCCGCGAAGAGGCACTATTAAGCAATCAGCCCCAGCATTTT. Amino acids: CASREEALLSNQPQHF.

The CDR3 nucleotides are TGTGCCAGCAGCCGCATGACAGGGGGCTCCTACAATGAGCAGTTCTTC. As protein: CASSRMTGGSYNEQFF. This sequence joins TRBV14 and TRBJ2-1; 9 bases fit TRBD1. This CDR3 is built from 16 residues. Germline loops: CDR1 SGHDN, CDR2 FVKESK. Trimming removed 4 bases from V and 0 bases from J; junction bases left unmatched: 4.

The CDR3 nucleotides are TGTGCCAGCAGTGCCCTAGGGGGGGCGGGTGAAAAACTGTTTTTT. Amino acid sequence: CASSALGGAGEKLFF. The chain employs TRBV28 and TRBJ1-4, with a possible D match to TRBD1 (6 bases). Germline V lookup: CDR1 MDHEN, CDR2 SYDVKM. V dropped 5 bases and J dropped 7 bases, with 17 bases sitting between them. This CDR3 contains 15 residues. Together with reference TRBV28 and TRBJ1-4, the CDR3 gives the full variable domain: DVKVTQSSRYLVKRTGEKVFLECVQDMDHENMFWYRQDPGLGLRLIYFSYDVKMKEKGDIPEGYSVSREKKERFSLILESASTNQTSMYLCASSALGGAGEKLFFGSGTQLSVL.